This T cell receptor beta chain was recovered during a study of blood T cells in healthy people across ages (dated by TCRdb to 2013 to 2016). Some background on the complete study: Template switching captured roughly one uniquely barcoded TCR beta cDNA molecule per two T cells in model experiments. Age-related changes in TCR beta repertoire diversity were measured in the study by deep sequencing normalized with unique cDNA molecular identifiers. Four age groups were formed from the donors: young (average roughly 15 years), middle-aged (less than 40), aged (approximately 60) and long-lived (less than 85). To avoid experimental bias, donors of different ages were distributed randomly across sequencing lanes. The study analyzed two additional independent replicas of 1 million unique cDNA reads from the same blood draw for two donors, one aged 18 to 29 and one aged 80 or older.

Via the germline V gene (reference sequence), CDR1 is SEHNR and CDR2 FQNEAQ. Trimming removed 2 bases from V and 7 bases from J, leaving 12 bases between the germline ends. Including the terminal cysteine and phenylalanine, the CDR3 comprises 14 residues. Only the CDR3 region is kept as DNA, spanning 42 bases read in frame from base 1. The method was 5' RACE. A second roughly 7 to 11 cycle PCR used a sample-barcoded 5' primer and a J-beta primer mix. A unique molecular identifier was introduced onto each TCR beta cDNA molecule by a template-switch 5' adaptor carrying 12 random nucleotides. At least 2.5 million CDR3-containing paired-end reads were obtained from each sample. First-strand cDNA synthesis was performed from all RNA using the Mint cDNA synthesis kit, with priming by a TRBC-specific oligonucleotide. All cDNA was treated with uracil-DNA glycosylase and then went through a first 18-cycle PCR with the universal primers M1SS and BC2_uni_R. In the source study's methods: Each sample was normalized by randomly selecting 1 million high-quality reads, each carrying a distinct molecular identifier. Instead of being binned into consensus sequences, reads that shared molecular identifiers were thrown out. MiTCR, run with a Q25 quality threshold and the strictest error-elimination algorithm, handled CDR3 identification, clonotype clustering and error correction. A nonparametric unseen species model using Euler transformation provided a lower-bound estimate of total TCR beta diversity. Using fastp at Q25 and MiXCR, TCRdb reprocessed the public reads and kept productive beta chains. Identical CDR3 protein sequences are pooled into one entry, listed with their most common genes and DNA. TCRdb, not the original authors, processed these V and J calls. This sample has approximately 1,700,000 distinct CDR3 sequences in its table, and about 39% of those were observed once. About 21% of the sample is taken by the ten largest.

Study-level results and caveats: Bulk unsorted PBMC profiling prevented conclusive comparison of naive and antigen-experienced compartments. Observed TCR beta diversity per million T cells fell roughly linearly with age, and a significant reduction was already apparent by age roughly 41. The CMV infection status of donors was not known, potentially confounding age-related changes in expanded clonotypes. Estimates of total diversity from one million sequenced T cells were regarded as lower bounds and underestimates. Compared with the aged group, the long-lived group had more naive CD4+ T cells, fewer expanded clones and increased TCR diversity, a pattern suggesting age selection. A strong correlation was found between observed TCR beta diversity and the percentage of naive T cells measured by flow cytometry.

The roughly 39 donors, aged roughly 6 to 95 years, were systemically healthy Caucasian individuals from Russia. Each donor gave ten milliliters of peripheral blood, drawn into EDTA-treated Vacutainer tubes. PBMCs were isolated by Ficoll-Paque density-gradient centrifugation, with at least 6.5 million obtained per sample. Trizol reagent was used to extract total RNA from the PBMCs, yielding at least 6 micrograms per sample. Naive CD45RAhigh/CD27high T cell percentages were measured by flow cytometry on a PBMC aliquot from every donor. This clonotype was seen a single time. Its antigen is not yet known. No per-base quality is available; no much larger clone lies one base away.

The sequenced material came from blood. In this chain, TRBV7-9 is recombined with TRBJ2-1; the D region possibly corresponds to TRBD2 (7 bases align). The TCR comes from a human donor in good health. The DNA sequence follows: TGTGCCAGCAGCTTACGGGGGGCCTGGAATGAGCAGTTCTTC. This yields the protein CASSLRGAWNEQFF.